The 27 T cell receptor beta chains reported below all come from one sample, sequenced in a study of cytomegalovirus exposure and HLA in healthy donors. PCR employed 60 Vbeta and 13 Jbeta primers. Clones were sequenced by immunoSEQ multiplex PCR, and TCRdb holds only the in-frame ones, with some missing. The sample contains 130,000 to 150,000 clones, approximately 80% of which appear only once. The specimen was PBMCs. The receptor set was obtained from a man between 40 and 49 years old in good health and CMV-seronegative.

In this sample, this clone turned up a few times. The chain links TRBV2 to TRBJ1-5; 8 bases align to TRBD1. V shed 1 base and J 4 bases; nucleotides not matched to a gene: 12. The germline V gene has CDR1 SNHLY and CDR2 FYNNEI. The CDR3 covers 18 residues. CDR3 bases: TGTGCCAGCAGTGAAGGACGAGGACAGGGACCCTTAAATCAGCCCCAGCATTTT. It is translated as CASSEGRGQGPLNQPQHF.

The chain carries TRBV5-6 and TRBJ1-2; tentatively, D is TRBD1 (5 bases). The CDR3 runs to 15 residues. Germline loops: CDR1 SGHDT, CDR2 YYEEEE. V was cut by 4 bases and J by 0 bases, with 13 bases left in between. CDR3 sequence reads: CASSRGSAANYGYTF. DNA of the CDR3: TGTGCCAGCAGCCGGGGGTCAGCAGCTAACTATGGCTACACCTTC.

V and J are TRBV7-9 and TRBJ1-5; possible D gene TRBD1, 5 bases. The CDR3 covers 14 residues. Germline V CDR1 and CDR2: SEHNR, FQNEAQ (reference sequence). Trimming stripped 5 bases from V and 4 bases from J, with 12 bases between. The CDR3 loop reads CASSTDSENQPQHF. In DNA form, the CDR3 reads TGTGCCAGCAGCACCGACAGTGAAAATCAGCCCCAGCATTTT.

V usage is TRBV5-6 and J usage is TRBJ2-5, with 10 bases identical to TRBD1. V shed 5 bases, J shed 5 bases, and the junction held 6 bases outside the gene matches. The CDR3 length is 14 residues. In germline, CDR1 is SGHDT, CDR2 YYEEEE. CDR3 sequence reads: CASSDRGRRETQYF. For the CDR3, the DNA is TGTGCCAGCAGTGACAGGGGGCGACGGGAGACCCAGTACTTC.

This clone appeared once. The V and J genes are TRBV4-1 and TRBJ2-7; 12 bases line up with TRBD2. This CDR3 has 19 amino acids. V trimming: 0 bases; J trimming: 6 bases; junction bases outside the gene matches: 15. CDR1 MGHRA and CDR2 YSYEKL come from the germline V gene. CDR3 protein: CASSQEPHHSTSGGIEQYF. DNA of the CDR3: TGCGCCAGCAGCCAAGAACCCCACCATTCGACTAGCGGGGGAATCGAGCAGTACTTC.

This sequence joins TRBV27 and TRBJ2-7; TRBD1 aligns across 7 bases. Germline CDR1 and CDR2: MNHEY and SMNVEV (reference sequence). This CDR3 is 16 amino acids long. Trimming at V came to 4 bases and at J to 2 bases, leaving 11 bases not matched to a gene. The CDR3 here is CASSSNIDRVTYEQYF. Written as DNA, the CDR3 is TGTGCCAGCAGTTCCAATATCGACAGGGTAACCTACGAGCAGTACTTC.

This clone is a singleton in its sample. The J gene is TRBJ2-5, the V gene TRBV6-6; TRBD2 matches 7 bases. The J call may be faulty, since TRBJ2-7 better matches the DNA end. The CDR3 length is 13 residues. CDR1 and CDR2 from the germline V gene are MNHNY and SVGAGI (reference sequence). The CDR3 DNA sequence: TGTGCCAGCCAAACTAGCGTCACCTACGAGCAGTACTTC. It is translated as CASQTSVTYEQYF.

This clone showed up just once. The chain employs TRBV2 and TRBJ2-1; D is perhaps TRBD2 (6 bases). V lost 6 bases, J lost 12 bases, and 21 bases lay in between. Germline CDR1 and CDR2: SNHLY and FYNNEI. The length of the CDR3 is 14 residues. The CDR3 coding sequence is TGTGCCAGCAGCCTTAGCGGCCTAACAATGAGGCAGTTCTTC. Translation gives CASSLSGLTMRQFF.

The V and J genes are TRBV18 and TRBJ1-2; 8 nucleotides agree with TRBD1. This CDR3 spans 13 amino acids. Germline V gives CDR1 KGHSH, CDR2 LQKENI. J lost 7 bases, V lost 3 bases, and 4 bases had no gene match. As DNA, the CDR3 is TGTGCCAGCTCACCGGGACAGGATCTTGGCTACACCTTC. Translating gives CASSPGQDLGYTF.

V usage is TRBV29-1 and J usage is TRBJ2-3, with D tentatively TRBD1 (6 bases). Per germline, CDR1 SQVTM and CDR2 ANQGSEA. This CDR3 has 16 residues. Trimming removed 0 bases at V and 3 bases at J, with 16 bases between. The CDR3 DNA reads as TGCAGCGTTGAAGATTGGAACAGGGTAGGTACAGATACGCAGTATTTT. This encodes CSVEDWNRVGTDTQYF.

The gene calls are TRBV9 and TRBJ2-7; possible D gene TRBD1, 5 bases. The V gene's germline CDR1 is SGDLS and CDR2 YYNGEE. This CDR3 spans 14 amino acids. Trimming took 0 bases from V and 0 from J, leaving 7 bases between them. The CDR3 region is CASSVEGVSYEQYF. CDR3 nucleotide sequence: TGTGCCAGCAGCGTAGAAGGGGTCTCCTACGAGCAGTACTTC. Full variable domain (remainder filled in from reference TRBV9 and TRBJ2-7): DSGVTQTPKHLITATGQRVTLRCSPRSGDLSVYWYQQSLDQGLQFLIQYYNGEERAKGNILERFSAQQFPDLHSELNLSSLELGDSALYFCASSVEGVSYEQYFGPGTRLTVT.

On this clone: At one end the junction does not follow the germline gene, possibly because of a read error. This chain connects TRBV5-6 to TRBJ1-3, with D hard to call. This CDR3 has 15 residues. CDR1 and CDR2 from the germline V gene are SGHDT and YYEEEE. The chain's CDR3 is CASSLAPGSGSTIYF. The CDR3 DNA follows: TGTGCCAGCAGCTTGGCTCCAGGCAGTGGAAGCACCATATATTTT.

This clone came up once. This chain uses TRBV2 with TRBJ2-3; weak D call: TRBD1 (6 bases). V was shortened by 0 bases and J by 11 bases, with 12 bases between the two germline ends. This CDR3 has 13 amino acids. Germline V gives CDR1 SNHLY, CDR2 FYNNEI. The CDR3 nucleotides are TGTGCCAGCAGTGAAGCGTGGCAGGGGAGGCAGTATTTT. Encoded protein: CASSEAWQGRQYF.

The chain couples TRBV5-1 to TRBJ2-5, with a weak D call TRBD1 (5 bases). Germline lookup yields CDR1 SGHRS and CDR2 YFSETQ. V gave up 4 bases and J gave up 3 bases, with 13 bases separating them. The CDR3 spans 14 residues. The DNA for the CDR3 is TGCGCCAGCAGCCACGAGTTAGGGGAAGAGACCCAGTACTTC. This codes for CASSHELGEETQYF.

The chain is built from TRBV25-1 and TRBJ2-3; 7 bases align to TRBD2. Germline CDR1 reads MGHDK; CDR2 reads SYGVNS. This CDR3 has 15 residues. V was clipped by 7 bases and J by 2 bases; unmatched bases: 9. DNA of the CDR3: TGTGCCAGCACCGGGGACTACCCGACCACAGATACGCAGTATTTT. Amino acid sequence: CASTGDYPTTDTQYF.

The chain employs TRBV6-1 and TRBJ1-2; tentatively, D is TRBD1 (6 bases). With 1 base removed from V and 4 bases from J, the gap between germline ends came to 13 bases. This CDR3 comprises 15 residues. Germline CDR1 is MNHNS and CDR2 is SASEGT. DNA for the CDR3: TGTGCCAGCAGTGAAGGGCCAGGGGCTATCTATGGCTACACCTTC. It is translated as CASSEGPGAIYGYTF.

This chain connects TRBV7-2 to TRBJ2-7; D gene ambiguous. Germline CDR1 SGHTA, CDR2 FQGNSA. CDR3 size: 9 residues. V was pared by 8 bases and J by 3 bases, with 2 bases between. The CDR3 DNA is TGTGCCAGCCACTACGAGCAGTACTTC. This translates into CASHYEQYF.

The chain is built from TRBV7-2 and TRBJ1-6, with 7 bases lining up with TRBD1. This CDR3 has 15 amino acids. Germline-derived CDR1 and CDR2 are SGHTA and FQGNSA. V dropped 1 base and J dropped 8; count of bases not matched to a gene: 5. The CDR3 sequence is CASSLEGGWDSPLHF. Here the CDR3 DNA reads TGTGCCAGCAGCTTAGAAGGGGGCTGGGATTCACCCCTCCACTTT.

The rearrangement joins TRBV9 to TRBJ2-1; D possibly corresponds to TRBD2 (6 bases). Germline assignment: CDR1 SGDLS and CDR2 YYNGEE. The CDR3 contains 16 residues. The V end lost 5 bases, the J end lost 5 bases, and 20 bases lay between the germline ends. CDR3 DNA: TGTGCCAGCAGTCGAACCTGGGGTAGCGGTAACAATGAGCAGTTCTTC. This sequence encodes CASSRTWGSGNNEQFF.

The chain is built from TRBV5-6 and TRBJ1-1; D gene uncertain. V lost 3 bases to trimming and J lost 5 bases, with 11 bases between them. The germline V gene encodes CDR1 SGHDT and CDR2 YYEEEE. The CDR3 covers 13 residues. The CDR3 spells CASSSRTGTEAFF. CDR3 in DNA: TGTGCCAGCAGCTCAAGAACGGGTACTGAAGCTTTCTTT.

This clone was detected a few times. This CDR3 is CASTAGTQGEKLFF. For the CDR3, the DNA is TGTGCCAGCACCGCGGGGACCCAGGGTGAAAAACTGTTTTTT. J is TRBJ1-4 and V is TRBV6-6, with D perhaps TRBD1 (5 bases). The ends were cut back, 7 bases at V and 7 bases at J, with 16 bases in the middle. The CDR3 consists of 14 residues. Germline CDR1 is MNHNY and CDR2 is SVGAGI (reference sequence).

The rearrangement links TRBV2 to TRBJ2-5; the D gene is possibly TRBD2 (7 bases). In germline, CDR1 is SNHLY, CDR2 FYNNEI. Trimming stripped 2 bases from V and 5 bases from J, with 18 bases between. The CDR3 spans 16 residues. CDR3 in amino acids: CASSELNWGGRETQYF. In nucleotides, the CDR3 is TGTGCCAGCAGTGAATTAAATTGGGGGGGCCGGGAGACCCAGTACTTC.

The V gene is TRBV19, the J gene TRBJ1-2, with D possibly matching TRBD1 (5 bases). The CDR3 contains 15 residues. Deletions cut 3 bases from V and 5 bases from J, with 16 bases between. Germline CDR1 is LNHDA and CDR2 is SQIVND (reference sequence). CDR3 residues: CASSMGLQGKYGYTF. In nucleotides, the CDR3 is TGTGCCAGTAGTATGGGGTTGCAGGGAAAATATGGCTACACCTTC.

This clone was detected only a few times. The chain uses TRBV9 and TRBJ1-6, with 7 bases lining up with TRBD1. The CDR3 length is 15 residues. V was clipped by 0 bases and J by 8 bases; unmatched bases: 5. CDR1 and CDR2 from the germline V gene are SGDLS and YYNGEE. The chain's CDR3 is CASSVVGTVDSPLHF. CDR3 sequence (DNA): TGTGCCAGCAGCGTAGTAGGGACAGTGGATTCACCCCTCCACTTT.

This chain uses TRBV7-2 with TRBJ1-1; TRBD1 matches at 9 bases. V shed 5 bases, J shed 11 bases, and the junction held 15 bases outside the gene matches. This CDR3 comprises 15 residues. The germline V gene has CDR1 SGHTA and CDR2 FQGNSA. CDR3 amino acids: CASSLDRTGDVDAFF. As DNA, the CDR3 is TGTGCCAGCAGCCTGGATCGGACAGGGGACGTGGATGCTTTCTTT.

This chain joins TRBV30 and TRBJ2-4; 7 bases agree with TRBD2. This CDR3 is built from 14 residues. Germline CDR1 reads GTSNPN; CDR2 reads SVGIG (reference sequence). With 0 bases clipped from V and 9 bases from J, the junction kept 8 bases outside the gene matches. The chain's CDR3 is CAWSVSGARGIQYF. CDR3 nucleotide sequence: TGTGCCTGGAGTGTAAGCGGGGCCCGAGGCATTCAGTACTTC.

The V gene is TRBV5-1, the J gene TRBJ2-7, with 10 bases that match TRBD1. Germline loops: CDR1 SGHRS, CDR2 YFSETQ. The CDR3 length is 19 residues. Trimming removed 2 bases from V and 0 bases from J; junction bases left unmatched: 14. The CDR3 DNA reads TGCGCCAGCAGCTTACAAAAACCGGGACAGGGGCCGAGCTCCTACGAGCAGTACTTC. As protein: CASSLQKPGQGPSSYEQYF.